Sequencing of this TCR beta chain was carried out in a study of CD8+ T cells in alopecia areata. Documented treatment: oral pan-JAK inhibitor, 5-10 mg twice daily. Points from the study as a whole: Persistence during tofacitinib was seen for many expanded lesional clones in scalp and blood.

Turning to this clone: Its antigen remains unidentified.

Once RNA had been extracted, it was reverse transcribed into cDNA to act as the sequencing template. Using immunoSEQ multiplex PCR, the repertoire was profiled, and TCRdb retains in-frame clones only, with some absent. The data show over 150,000 clones, around three fifths seen once. V dropped 6 bases and J dropped 4; count of bases not matched to a gene: 8. CDR3 length equals 14 residues. Germline CDR1 is SNHLY and CDR2 is FYNNEI. The receptor was derived from a human donor with alopecia areata. This chain links TRBV2 with TRBJ2-5, with 7 bases matching TRBD2. Sequences were derived from CD4+ T cells sorted from blood, sampled at week 24, from a patient treated with tofacitinib. This chain's CDR3 is CASRRDIAGETQYF. The CDR3, as DNA: TGTGCCAGCAGAAGGGATATAGCGGGAGAGACCCAGTACTTC.